The text below deals with one T cell receptor (beta chain). This clonotype is classified as medium-sized (0.01 to 0.1%). Its target antigen remains unknown. No clone much larger than this one lies a single base away; base qualities are absent. This sample was included in a study of immune reconstitution after stem cell transplant in scleroderma (TCRdb year 2017). V is cut by 1 base and J by 2 bases, and the space between the germline ends is 13 bases. Per the germline V gene (reference sequence), DFQATT is the CDR1 and SNEGSKA is the CDR2. The CDR3 goes from the cysteine to the phenylalanine over 15 residues. Kept here is only the CDR3 DNA, which spans 45 bases and is read in frame from base 1. Receptor libraries were prepared by RT-PCR. Reads for this sample came from an Illumina MiSeq. TCRdb reran the public reads through fastp at Q25 and MiXCR, keeping productive beta chains. Rows with a matching CDR3 protein are joined into one entry that keeps the most common DNA and genes. The sample table records a few thousand distinct CDR3 sequences; around 8% of these occur just once. The ten largest clones take up around 9.1% of the sample.

This clonotype was obtained from a male donor with systemic sclerosis. The chain uses TRBV20-1 and TRBJ2-3, and perhaps TRBD1 as D gene, on 5 matching bases. The sample here was taken before or after autologous hematopoietic stem cell transplantation (not recorded which). Here the CDR3 is given as CSARGSQGITDTQYF. The bases are TGCAGTGCTAGAGGGTCGCAGGGAATCACAGATACGCAGTATTTT.